These T cell receptor beta chains were read from a single sample in a study of chemoradiotherapy in HPV16-positive cancers. Sequencing used immunoSEQ multiplex PCR; TCRdb keeps in-frame clones, though not all of them. The sample yields over 8,000 clones, approximately 70% seen once. The sample was taken from a patient who underwent chemoradiotherapy. The receptors shown here come from a human donor with HPV-associated anogenital cancer. Each CDR3 is given with its conserved first and last residue. The D gene is left open where the match is weak. Clone size is shown for a subset of rows, as once, few, many or a class of expanded clone.

D: -; size: -; V: TRBV29-1; J: TRBJ2-2; CDR3: CSVESRGTGELFF; DNA: TGCAGCGTTGAATCTAGGGGCACCGGGGAGCTGTTTTTT
D: TRBD2; size: -; V: TRBV6-1; J: TRBJ2-5; CDR3: CASGLAEQETQYF; DNA: TGTGCCAGCGGACTAGCGGAACAAGAGACCCAGTACTTC
D: -; size: -; V: TRBV30; J: TRBJ1-1; CDR3: CGGGRTEAFF; DNA: TGTGGGGGGGGTAGGACTGAAGCTTTCTTT
D: -; size: -; V: TRBV6-1; J: TRBJ1-6; CDR3: CATPQGSSYNSPLHF; DNA: TGTGCCACCCCTCAGGGGAGCTCCTATAATTCACCCCTCCACTTT
D: TRBD1; size: -; V: TRBV30; J: TRBJ1-1; CDR3: CAWGTVMNTEAFF; DNA: TGTGCCTGGGGGACAGTGATGAACACTGAAGCTTTCTTT
D: -; size: -; V: TRBV27; J: TRBJ2-3; CDR3: CASSDTGPITDTQYF; DNA: TGTGCCAGCAGCGACACCGGGCCCATCACAGATACGCAGTATTTT
D: -; size: -; V: TRBV7-9; J: TRBJ1-6; CDR3: CASSGNWQNSPLHF; DNA: TGTGCCAGCAGCGGCAATTGGCAAAATTCACCCCTCCACTTT
D: -; size: few; V: TRBV7-3; J: TRBJ2-2; CDR3: CASSQTGTGELFF; DNA: TGTGCCAGCAGTCAGACAGGAACCGGGGAGCTGTTTTTT
D: -; size: -; V: TRBV11-3; J: TRBJ2-7; CDR3: CASSFRGPPNEQYF; DNA: TGTGCCAGCAGCTTCCGGGGCCCGCCGAACGAGCAGTACTTC
D: TRBD1; size: -; V: TRBV7-8; J: TRBJ1-1; CDR3: CASSAGQGLLNTEAFF; DNA: TGTGCCAGCAGCGCAGGACAGGGGCTTTTGAACACTGAAGCTTTCTTT
D: TRBD1; size: few; V: TRBV4-2; J: TRBJ2-7; CDR3: CASSQAEGQENYEQYF; DNA: TGTGCCAGCAGCCAGGCAGAGGGACAGGAAAATTACGAGCAGTACTTC
D: -; size: once; V: TRBV2; J: TRBJ1-1; CDR3: CASSAESTEAFF; DNA: TGTGCCAGCAGTGCTGAATCCACTGAAGCTTTCTTT
D: -; size: few; V: TRBV10-1; J: TRBJ2-3; CDR3: CASSLNGADTQYF; DNA: TGCGCCAGCAGTCTCAATGGGGCAGATACGCAGTATTTT
D: -; size: -; V: TRBV28; J: TRBJ1-1; CDR3: CASSILRGNTEAFF; DNA: TGTGCCAGCAGCATCCTGCGAGGGAACACTGAAGCTTTCTTT
D: -; size: -; V: TRBV6-5; J: TRBJ2-6; CDR3: CAGSYKETSGANVLTF; DNA: TGTGCCGGCAGTTACAAGGAAACCTCTGGGGCCAACGTCCTGACTTTC
D: -; size: -; V: TRBV4-2; J: TRBJ1-2; CDR3: CASSQDSSGNYGYTF; DNA: TGTGCCAGCAGCCAAGATTCTTCAGGCAACTATGGCTACACCTTC
D: TRBD2; size: -; V: TRBV19; J: TRBJ2-1; CDR3: CASSPSGGALNEQFF; DNA: TGTGCCAGTAGTCCTAGCGGGGGGGCCCTCAATGAGCAGTTCTTC
D: TRBD1; size: -; V: TRBV13; J: TRBJ1-3; CDR3: CASSTENRGRGNTIYF; DNA: TGTGCCAGCAGCACCGAGAACAGGGGGCGTGGAAACACCATATATTTT
D: -; size: -; V: TRBV19; J: TRBJ2-4; CDR3: CASSISGGIQYF; DNA: TGTGCCAGTAGTATTAGTGGAGGCATTCAGTACTTC
D: -; size: -; V: TRBV6-4; J: TRBJ1-2; CDR3: CASRTGSNYGYTF; DNA: TGTGCCAGCAGGACGGGTTCTAACTATGGCTACACCTTC
D: TRBD1; size: -; V: TRBV19; J: TRBJ1-1; CDR3: CATQQGANTEAFF; DNA: TGTGCCACCCAACAGGGGGCAAACACTGAAGCTTTCTTT
D: TRBD2; size: -; V: TRBV11-2; J: TRBJ2-3; CDR3: CASSLDPSGGVTDTQYF; DNA: TGTGCCAGCAGCTTAGATCCTAGCGGGGGGGTCACAGATACGCAGTATTTT
D: -; size: few; V: TRBV19; J: TRBJ1-2; CDR3: CAIGDYYGYTF; DNA: TGTGCCATCGGGGACTACTATGGCTACACCTTC
D: -; size: few; V: TRBV14; J: TRBJ2-7; CDR3: CASSLGHTYEQYF; DNA: TGTGCCAGCAGCCTGGGACACACCTACGAGCAGTACTTC
D: -; size: -; V: TRBV10-3; J: TRBJ1-2; CDR3: CAISESNYGSGYTF; DNA: TGTGCCATCAGTGAGTCGAATTATGGTTCCGGCTACACCTTC
D: -; size: -; V: TRBV5-6; J: TRBJ2-7; CDR3: CASSPAPDGNYEQYF; DNA: TGTGCCAGCAGCCCCGCCCCTGACGGAAACTACGAGCAGTACTTC
D: -; size: -; V: TRBV19; J: TRBJ1-5; CDR3: CASSLWGGNQPQHF; DNA: TGTGCCAGTAGTTTATGGGGGGGCAATCAGCCCCAGCATTTT
D: TRBD1; size: -; V: TRBV19; J: TRBJ1-1; CDR3: CAIRDTGGTEAFF; DNA: TGTGCCATAAGGGATACAGGGGGCACTGAAGCTTTCTTT
D: -; size: -; V: TRBV7-9; J: TRBJ2-1; CDR3: CASSLTQKSYNEQFF; DNA: TGTGCCAGCAGCTTAACACAAAAGTCCTACAATGAGCAGTTCTTC
D: -; size: -; V: TRBV5-6; J: TRBJ1-1; CDR3: CASSLGVWGTEAFF; DNA: TGTGCCAGCAGCTTGGGGGTATGGGGCACTGAAGCTTTCTTT
D: -; size: few; V: TRBV6-6; J: TRBJ2-2; CDR3: CASSPLARELFF; DNA: TGTGCCAGCAGTCCCTTGGCTCGGGAGCTGTTTTTT
D: -; size: -; V: TRBV2; J: TRBJ2-3; CDR3: CASSESHGTDTQYF; DNA: TGTGCCAGCAGTGAATCCCACGGCACAGATACGCAGTATTTT
D: -; size: -; V: TRBV11-2; J: TRBJ1-1; CDR3: CASSFLRGENTEAFF; DNA: TGTGCCAGCAGCTTTTTGAGGGGAGAGAACACTGAAGCTTTCTTT
D: -; size: -; V: TRBV2; J: TRBJ1-4; CDR3: CASRRTTTNEKLFF; DNA: TGTGCCAGCAGGAGGACTACAACTAATGAAAAACTGTTTTTT
D: TRBD1; size: -; V: TRBV13; J: TRBJ2-7; CDR3: CASSPRTGSTYEQYF; DNA: TGTGCCAGCAGCCCTCGGACAGGGAGCACCTACGAGCAGTACTTC
D: TRBD1; size: -; V: TRBV5-6; J: TRBJ2-1; CDR3: CASSLERTGPSYNEQFF; DNA: TGTGCCAGCAGCTTGGAAAGGACAGGCCCTTCCTACAATGAGCAGTTCTTC
D: -; size: -; V: TRBV5-8; J: TRBJ1-3; CDR3: CASSSGGTGNTIYF; DNA: TGTGCCAGCAGCTCGGGGGGGACTGGAAACACCATATATTTT
D: TRBD2; size: -; V: TRBV19; J: TRBJ2-3; CDR3: CASRNPRSGGATDTQYF; DNA: TGTGCCAGTAGAAACCCCCGGAGCGGGGGGGCCACAGATACGCAGTATTTT
D: TRBD1; size: -; V: TRBV7-9; J: TRBJ1-1; CDR3: CALPGQGSLNTEAFF; DNA: TGTGCCTTACCGGGACAGGGTTCCTTGAACACTGAAGCTTTCTTT
D: -; size: -; V: TRBV6-1; J: TRBJ1-1; CDR3: CASSLTADTEAFF; DNA: TGTGCCAGCAGCCTGACAGCCGACACTGAAGCTTTCTTT
D: -; size: -; V: TRBV11-2; J: TRBJ1-4; CDR3: CASSPRVATNEKLFF; DNA: TGTGCCAGCAGCCCCCGAGTTGCAACTAATGAAAAACTGTTTTTT
D: -; size: -; V: TRBV21-1; J: TRBJ1-3; CDR3: CASRITGGVPGNTIYF; DNA: TGTGCCAGCAGGATTACAGGGGGCGTCCCTGGAAACACCATATATTTT
D: TRBD1; size: -; V: TRBV11-2; J: TRBJ2-5; CDR3: CASSFVTGDIQETQYF; DNA: TGTGCCAGCAGCTTTGTCACAGGGGATATCCAAGAGACCCAGTACTTC
D: -; size: -; V: TRBV18; J: TRBJ1-6; CDR3: CASGPGELKNSPLHF; DNA: TGTGCCAGCGGACCGGGGGAACTTAAGAATTCACCCCTCCACTTT
D: -; size: -; V: TRBV4-1; J: TRBJ1-4; CDR3: CASSPMASTNEKLFF; DNA: TGCGCCAGCAGCCCAATGGCCTCAACTAATGAAAAACTGTTTTTT
D: -; size: -; V: TRBV14; J: TRBJ1-6; CDR3: CASSQLGPTYNSPLHF; DNA: TGTGCCAGCAGCCAGCTAGGGCCGACCTATAATTCACCCCTCCACTTT
D: TRBD2; size: -; V: TRBV19; J: TRBJ2-1; CDR3: CASSIRLAGFSYNEQFF; DNA: TGTGCCAGTAGTATAAGGCTAGCGGGGTTCTCCTACAATGAGCAGTTCTTC
D: -; size: -; V: TRBV10-1; J: TRBJ1-2; CDR3: CASRPGYGYTF; DNA: TGCGCCAGCAGGCCAGGCTATGGCTACACCTTC
D: -; size: -; V: TRBV5-6; J: TRBJ2-3; CDR3: CASSEGMEDTQYF; DNA: TGTGCCAGCAGCGAGGGGATGGAAGATACGCAGTATTTT
D: -; size: once; V: TRBV28; J: TRBJ2-7; CDR3: CASSWARSSYEQYF; DNA: TGTGCCAGCAGTTGGGCAAGGAGCTCCTACGAGCAGTACTTC
D: TRBD1; size: -; V: TRBV5-1; J: TRBJ1-1; CDR3: CASHEGAPGTEAFF; DNA: TGCGCCAGCCATGAGGGGGCCCCAGGCACTGAAGCTTTCTTT
D: -; size: -; V: TRBV4-3; J: TRBJ2-7; CDR3: CASSQGRVQQQYF; DNA: TGCGCCAGCAGCCAAGGAAGGGTTCAGCAGCAGTACTTC
D: -; size: few; V: TRBV6-6; J: TRBJ1-2; CDR3: CASSSSLGRTGYTF; DNA: TGTGCCAGCAGTTCGAGTTTGGGTCGGACTGGCTACACCTTC
D: -; size: -; V: TRBV4-3; J: TRBJ1-2; CDR3: CASSLSGELGGYTF; DNA: TGCGCCAGCAGCCTTTCCGGGGAGTTAGGTGGCTACACCTTC
D: -; size: -; V: TRBV6-1; J: TRBJ1-1; CDR3: CAIGTLNTEAFF; DNA: TGTGCCATCGGGACACTGAACACTGAAGCTTTCTTT
D: -; size: -; V: TRBV5-6; J: TRBJ2-5; CDR3: CASSLADFGGQYF; DNA: TGTGCCAGCAGCTTGGCCGACTTTGGGGGCCAGTACTTC
D: -; size: few; V: TRBV4-1; J: TRBJ2-3; CDR3: CASSQPRGGLRTDTQYF; DNA: TGCGCCAGCAGCCAACCTCGTGGAGGGCTACGCACAGATACGCAGTATTTT
D: TRBD1; size: -; V: TRBV27; J: TRBJ2-7; CDR3: CASSLSGTEGFYEQYF; DNA: TGTGCCAGCAGTTTATCAGGGACAGAAGGTTTTTACGAGCAGTACTTC
D: TRBD1; size: -; V: TRBV27; J: TRBJ2-7; CDR3: CATKGQSYEQYF; DNA: TGTGCCACTAAGGGACAGAGCTACGAGCAGTACTTC